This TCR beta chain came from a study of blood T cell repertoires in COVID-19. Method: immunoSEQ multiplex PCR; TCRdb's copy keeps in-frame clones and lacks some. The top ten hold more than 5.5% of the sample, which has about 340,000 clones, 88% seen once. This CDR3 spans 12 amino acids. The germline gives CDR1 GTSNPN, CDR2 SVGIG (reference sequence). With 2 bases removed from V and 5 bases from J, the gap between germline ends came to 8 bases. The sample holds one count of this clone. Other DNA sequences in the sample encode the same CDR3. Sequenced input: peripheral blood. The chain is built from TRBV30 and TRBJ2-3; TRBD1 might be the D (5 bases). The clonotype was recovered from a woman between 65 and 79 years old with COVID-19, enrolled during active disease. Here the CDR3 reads CAWSPQGDTQYF. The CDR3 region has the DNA TGTGCCTGGAGTCCGCAGGGAGATACGCAGTATTTT.